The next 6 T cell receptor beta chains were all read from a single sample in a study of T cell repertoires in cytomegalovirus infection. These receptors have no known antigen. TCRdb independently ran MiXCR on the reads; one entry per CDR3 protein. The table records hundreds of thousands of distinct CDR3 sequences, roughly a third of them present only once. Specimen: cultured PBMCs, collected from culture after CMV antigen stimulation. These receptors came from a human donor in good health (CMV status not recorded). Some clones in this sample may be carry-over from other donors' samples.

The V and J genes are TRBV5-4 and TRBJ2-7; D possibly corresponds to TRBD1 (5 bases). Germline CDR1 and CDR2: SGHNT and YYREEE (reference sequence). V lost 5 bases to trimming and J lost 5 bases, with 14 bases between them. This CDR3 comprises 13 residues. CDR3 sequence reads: CASRAQGSDEQYV. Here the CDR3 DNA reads TGTGCCAGCAGGGCTCAGGGTTCGGACGAGCAGTACGTC.

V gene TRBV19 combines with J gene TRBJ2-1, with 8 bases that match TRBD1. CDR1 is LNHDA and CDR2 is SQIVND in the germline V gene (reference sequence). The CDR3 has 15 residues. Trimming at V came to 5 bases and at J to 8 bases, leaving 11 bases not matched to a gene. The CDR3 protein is CASSWVRGRSDEQFF. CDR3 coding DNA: TGTGCCAGTAGTTGGGTCAGGGGGCGCTCCGATGAGCAGTTCTTC.

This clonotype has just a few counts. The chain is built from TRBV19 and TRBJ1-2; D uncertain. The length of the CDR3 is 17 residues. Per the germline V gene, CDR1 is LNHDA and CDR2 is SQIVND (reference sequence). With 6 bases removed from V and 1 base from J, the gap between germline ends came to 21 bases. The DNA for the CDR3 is TGTGCCAGTAGCGACTCCTTTGGAGGTGCCAATAACTATGGCTACACCTTC. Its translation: CASSDSFGGANNYGYTF.

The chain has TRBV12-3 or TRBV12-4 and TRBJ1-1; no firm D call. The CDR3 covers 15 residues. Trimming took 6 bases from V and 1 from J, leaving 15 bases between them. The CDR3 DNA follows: TGTGCCAGCAGCCCCACCTCTGCGGGGAACACTGAAGCTTTCTTT. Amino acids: CASSPTSAGNTEAFF.

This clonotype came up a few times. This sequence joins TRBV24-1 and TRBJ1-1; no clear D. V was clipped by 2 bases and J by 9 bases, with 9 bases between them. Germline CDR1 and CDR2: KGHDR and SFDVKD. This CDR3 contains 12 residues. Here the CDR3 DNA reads TGTGCCACCAGTGATTCGAGGGAAAAAGCTTTCTTT. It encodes CATSDSREKAFF.

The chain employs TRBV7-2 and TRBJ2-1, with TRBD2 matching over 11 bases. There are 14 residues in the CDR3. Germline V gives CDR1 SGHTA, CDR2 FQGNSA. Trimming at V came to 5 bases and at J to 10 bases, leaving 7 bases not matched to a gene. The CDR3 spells CASSGRTSGREQFF. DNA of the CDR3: TGTGCCAGCAGCGGCCGGACTAGCGGGCGAGAGCAGTTCTTC.